One sample yielded the 14 T cell receptor beta chains listed below, sequenced in a study of beta chain features in type 1 diabetes. The study, taken as a whole, reports: Shorter TCRB CDR3s, moderately but significantly so, were found in Type 1 diabetes patients in all four CD4+ subsets.

Isolated RNA was reverse transcribed in full, so expressed TCRB transcripts were sequenced. Clones were sequenced by immunoSEQ multiplex PCR, and TCRdb holds only the in-frame ones, with some missing. The table includes 50,000 to 55,000 clones, roughly 63% detected once. No antigens are known for them. The sample was stem cell memory CD4+ T cells from blood. These receptors came from a woman aged 30 to 39 with type 1 diabetes.

The DNA of the CDR3 is TGTGCCAGCAGCCGCCAGGGCCTCCTCGCTGCGGCTGAAGCTTTCTTT. Protein sequence: CASSRQGLLAAAEAFF. The rearrangement joins TRBV14 to TRBJ1-1; perhaps TRBD1 as D (5 bases). Germline lookup yields CDR1 SGHDN and CDR2 FVKESK. The CDR3 is made up of 16 amino acids. Trimming shortened V by 4 bases and J by 6 bases, and 21 bases separated the two germline ends. Filled out from reference TRBV14 and TRBJ1-1, the complete variable domain reads EAGVTQFPSHSVIEKGQTVTLRCDPISGHDNLYWYRRVMGKEIKFLLHFVKESKQDESGMPNNRFLAERTGGTYSTLKVQPAELEDSGVYFCASSRQGLLAAAEAFFGQGTRLTVV.

This chain connects TRBV7-2 to TRBJ2-3; 10 bases match TRBD2. The CDR3 is 17 residues long. CDR1 and CDR2 from the germline V gene are SGHTA and FQGNSA. The V segment lost 2 bases and the J segment 4 bases; nucleotides outside the gene matches: 9. CDR3 nucleotide sequence: TGTGCCAGCAGCTTAAGTTTACTAGCGGGAAGCGCAGATACGCAGTATTTT. This sequence encodes CASSLSLLAGSADTQYF.

This clone was counted once. V gene TRBV10-3 combines with J gene TRBJ1-1, with D unclear. Looked up from germline, CDR1 is ENHRY and CDR2 is SYGVKD. The CDR3 totals 15 residues. V gave up 4 bases and J gave up 4 bases, with 16 bases separating them. The CDR3 DNA reads TGTGCCATCAGTGCAGTATCCGTAGGAGGCACTGAAGCTTTCTTT. Amino acid sequence: CAISAVSVGGTEAFF.

The V and J genes are TRBV7-9 and TRBJ2-7; 7 nucleotides match TRBD2. The ends lost 4 bases at V and 2 bases at J; junction bases unmatched: 5. CDR1 and CDR2 (germline): SEHNR, FQNEAQ (reference sequence). This CDR3 is 14 amino acids long. The CDR3 coding sequence is TGTGCCAGCAGCTCCTGGGGGGGGACCTACGAGCAGTACTTC. Protein: CASSSWGGTYEQYF.

The chain is built from TRBV9 and TRBJ2-2, with D hard to call. This CDR3 has 14 amino acids. Germline V gene sequence: CDR1 SGDLS, CDR2 YYNGEE. V was trimmed by 5 bases and J by 3 bases, leaving 11 bases between them. The CDR3 region has the DNA TGTGCCAGCAGTCTGCGGCCCGACACCGGGGAGCTGTTTTTT. This translates into CASSLRPDTGELFF.

The chain joins TRBV30 to TRBJ2-1; TRBD2 matches at 10 bases. V trimming: 2 bases; J trimming: 8 bases; junction bases outside the gene matches: 6. CDR1 is GTSNPN and CDR2 is SVGIG in the germline V gene (reference sequence). This CDR3 contains 14 residues. Written as DNA, the CDR3 is TGTGCCTGGAGTAAACTAGCGGGAACCTATGAGCAGTTCTTC. Translated: CAWSKLAGTYEQFF.

This clone has only one observation. V usage is TRBV18 and J usage is TRBJ2-1, with TRBD2 identical over 10 bases. This CDR3 spans 14 amino acids. Per germline, CDR1 KGHSH and CDR2 LQKENI. Unmatched junction bases numbered 0, after V lost 2 bases and J lost 5 bases. Here the CDR3 DNA reads TGTGCCAGCTCACCAGGACTAGCGGACAATGAGCAGTTCTTC. Protein: CASSPGLADNEQFF.

The V gene is TRBV18, the J gene TRBJ2-1; 7 bases fit TRBD2. Trimming at V came to 6 bases and at J to 3 bases, leaving 8 bases not matched to a gene. CDR1 is KGHSH and CDR2 is LQKENI in the germline V gene. The CDR3 covers 15 residues. The CDR3 bases are TGTGCCAGCTCGCCGCGGAGCGGGGACTACAATGAGCAGTTCTTC. Translating it yields CASSPRSGDYNEQFF.

The chain couples TRBV5-4 to TRBJ2-1; D not certain. The CDR3 is 13 amino acids. Trimming took 5 bases from V and 5 from J, leaving 11 bases between them. Germline lookup yields CDR1 SGHNT and CDR2 YYREEE (reference sequence). The CDR3 DNA reads TGTGCCAGCAGTCTCGATGGCCACAATGAGCAGTTCTTC. Translated, it gives CASSLDGHNEQFF.

The chain joins TRBV11-2 to TRBJ1-1; D unclear. This CDR3 has 14 amino acids. V was clipped by 1 base and J by 5 bases, with 11 bases between them. CDR1 is SGHAT and CDR2 is FQNNGV in the germline V gene. CDR3 in amino acids: CASSLVIGETEAFF. CDR3 in DNA: TGTGCCAGCAGCTTAGTAATCGGGGAAACTGAAGCTTTCTTT.

The chain is built from TRBV11-2 and TRBJ1-2; TRBD1 matches 9 bases. V trimming: 3 bases; J trimming: 6 bases; junction bases outside the gene matches: 5. The CDR3 runs to 14 residues. The germline V gene has CDR1 SGHAT and CDR2 FQNNGV. The CDR3 protein is CASSLDRGSDGYTF. The CDR3 bases are TGTGCCAGCAGCTTGGACAGGGGCTCTGATGGCTACACCTTC.

The rearrangement links TRBV20-1 to TRBJ2-3; D is unresolved. The V end lost 1 base, the J end lost 4 bases, and 3 bases lay between the germline ends. CDR1 is DFQATT and CDR2 is SNEGSKA in the germline V gene (reference sequence). The CDR3 covers 11 residues. The CDR3 spells CSARAADTQYF. The CDR3 DNA is TGCAGTGCTAGAGCGGCAGATACGCAGTATTTT.

V is TRBV11-3 and J is TRBJ2-7, with 10 bases aligning to TRBD2. Trimming cost V 5 bases and J 3 bases; bases outside gene matches: 13. CDR1 is SGHNT, CDR2 YENEEA, per germline. The CDR3 loop spans 17 amino acids. CDR3 sequence: CASSRLGGTSANYEQYF. CDR3 DNA sequence: TGTGCCAGCAGCCGCTTGGGAGGGACTAGCGCGAACTACGAGCAGTACTTC.

On this clone itself: Mismatch with germline at one junction end may stem from a read error. At the DNA level, this CDR3 is encoded by other sequences in the same sample as well. The V call is TRBV29-1, the J call TRBJ1-1; possible D gene TRBD1, 6 bases. The CDR3 is made up of 13 amino acids. Germline V CDR1 and CDR2: SQVTM, ANQGSEA. CDR3 loop: CSVPGQGNTEAFF. In nucleotides, the CDR3 is TGCAGCGTTCCGGGACAAGGAAACACTGAAGCTTTTTTT. The full variable domain, in which reference TRBV29-1 and TRBJ1-1 provide the parts outside the CDR3, is SAVISQKPSRDICQRGTSLTIQCQVDSQVTMMFWYRQQPGQSLTLIATANQGSEATYESGFVIDKFPISRPNLTFSTLTVSNMSPEDSSIYLCSVPGQGNTEAFFGQGTRLTVV.